This T cell receptor (beta chain) was documented in a study of blood T cell repertoires in COVID-19 (dated by TCRdb to 2020 to 2021). Concerning the study at large: Samples from collaborators originated in the United States, Italy and Spain and spanned both the acute and convalescent phases of COVID-19. The material from the prospective study consisted of cDNA or gDNA derived from T cells, B-cell-depleted T cells, or PBMCs. The dataset comprised deeply sampled blood TCRbeta repertoires from subjects exposed to, actively infected with, or recovered from COVID-19. A freely available public database, intended as a resource for researchers studying the immune response to SARS-CoV-2, is where the repertoires were released. Samples were obtained from the ongoing ImmuneRACE study (first 160 participants) and from 1,254 subjects provided by 6 global collaborators. Sample metadata almost always included a de-identified subject ID, COVID-19 status, age in years and sex. Where available, HLA class I and class II types were taken from metadata supplied by the sample provider and were not determined by assay-based typing. The study at large found these results: How much clinical and demographic metadata was included differed by source and by participant, and the metadata was provided uncurated.

Whole blood was collected in K2EDTA tubes by collaborating institutions according to the institutions' own protocols. For TCRbeta analysis, collaborator samples were shipped as frozen whole blood, as isolated PBMCs, or as DNA extracted from either sample type. The immunoSEQ Assay, a bias-controlled multiplex PCR, was used to amplify TCRbeta CDR3 regions from genomic DNA. On the authors' methods: Within the assay, amplification of reference gene primers was used to estimate how many nucleated cells each sample contained. To quantify the absolute abundance of each unique TCRbeta CDR3 rearrangement, sequence reads were collapsed and filtered. For each sample, productive Simpson clonality was calculated by taking the square root of Simpson's diversity index across productive rearrangements. TCRdb re-hosts the immuneACCESS table, in-frame sequences only. Its copies lack some clones; in the studies checked, an unresolved V gene accounts for under half of them, and the cause for the rest is not known. From that table come the V and J calls and clone size; the DNA was used to work out D and trimming. This sample has around 380,000 clones in its table, and about 80% of those were observed once. The leading ten clones occupy approximately 1% of the sample.

In regard to this clone: Its antigen is currently not known. It has no much larger one-base neighbor in the sample; base qualities were not kept.

Sequences were obtained from peripheral blood. The receptor's source is a human donor with acute or convalescent COVID-19. The donor label of this sample is uncertain.

Here is the DNA: TGTGCCAGCAGCCAAAGGAGCGGGAAAGATGAGCAGTTCTTC. Its coded protein is CASSQRSGKDEQFF. The chain is assembled from TRBV3-1 (or the pseudogene TRBV3-2) and TRBJ2-1, with TRBD2 matching 7 junction bases. CDR1 and CDR2 (LGHDT, YNNKEL) derive from the germline V gene (reference sequence). The CDR3 sequence holds 14 residues, the cysteine and phenylalanine included. Just CDR3 DNA is preserved here, 42 bases in frame from base 1. Here V drops 2 bases and J drops 8 bases, and the junction holds 6 bases not matched to any gene.